This TCR beta chain was retrieved from a study of blood T cell repertoires in COVID-19. Study-wide context: Samples representing acute and convalescent COVID-19 were sourced from the United States, Italy and Spain. T cells, B-cell-depleted T cells, or PBMCs supplied cDNA or gDNA.

V lost 5 bases to trimming and J lost 5 bases, with 14 bases between them. The germline CDR1 and CDR2 sequences are MDHEN and SYDVKM. The CDR3 loop spans 14 amino acids. In the authors' workflow: Amplifying reference gene primers gave estimates of nucleated cell counts. The method was immunoSEQ multiplex PCR; TCRdb's version includes in-frame clones alone and lacks a portion of them. D and trimming were read from the DNA, whereas the V and J calls and clone size are those reported in that table. Seen here are 90,000 to 120,000 clones, 80% to 85% observed once, and the top ten hold 4% to 5.5%. The sequence came from a human donor in a cohort sampled during active COVID-19. The source material was peripheral blood. V usage is TRBV28 and J usage is TRBJ2-3, with D maybe TRBD1 (5 bases). CDR3 bases: TGTGCCAGCAGTCCAGGGTGGAGCCTAGATACGCAGTATTTT. Its protein product is CASSPGWSLDTQYF.